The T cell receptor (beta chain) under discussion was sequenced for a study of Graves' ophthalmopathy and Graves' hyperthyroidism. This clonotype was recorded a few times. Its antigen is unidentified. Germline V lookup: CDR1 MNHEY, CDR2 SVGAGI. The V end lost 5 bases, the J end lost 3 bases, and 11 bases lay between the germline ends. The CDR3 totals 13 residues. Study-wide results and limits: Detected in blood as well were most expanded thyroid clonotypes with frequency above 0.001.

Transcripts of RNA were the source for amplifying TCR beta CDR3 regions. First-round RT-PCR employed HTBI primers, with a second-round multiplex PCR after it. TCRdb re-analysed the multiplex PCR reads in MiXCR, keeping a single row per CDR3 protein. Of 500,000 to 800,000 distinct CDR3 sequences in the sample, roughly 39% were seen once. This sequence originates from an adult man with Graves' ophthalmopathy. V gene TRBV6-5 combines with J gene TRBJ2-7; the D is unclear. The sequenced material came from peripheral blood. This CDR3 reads CASSALVLYEQYF. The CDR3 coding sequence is TGTGCCAGCAGTGCTCTAGTTCTCTACGAGCAGTACTTC.